A selection of T cell receptor beta chains follows, all from one sample in a study of blood T cell repertoires in COVID-19. Data came from immunoSEQ multiplex PCR; TCRdb stores just in-frame clones and leaves some out. The profile shows 88,000 or so clones, around 79% of them singletons. Sequencing was carried out using peripheral blood. These receptors originate from a human donor in a cohort sampled during active COVID-19. Each CDR3 is given with its conserved first and last residue. The D gene is left open where the match is weak. Size is stated for part of the rows, as once, few or many counts, or as a class when the clone is expanded.

clone size | J gene | V gene | D gene | CDR3 protein | CDR3 DNA
- | TRBJ2-7 | TRBV29-1 | TRBD1 | CSVERTGGGSYEQYF | TGCAGCGTAGAAAGGACAGGGGGTGGGTCCTACGAGCAGTACTTC
- | TRBJ2-7 | TRBV6-5 | TRBD2 | CASKTSATTYEQYF | TGTGCCAGTAAGACTAGCGCGACCACCTACGAGCAGTACTTC
- | TRBJ1-5 | TRBV10-3 | - | CAISPGESNQPQHF | TGTGCCATCAGCCCAGGGGAAAGCAATCAGCCCCAGCATTTT
- | TRBJ2-7 | TRBV21-1 | - | CASSAHAMFFEQYF | TGTGCCAGCAGCGCCCACGCTATGTTCTTCGAGCAGTACTTC
few | TRBJ2-2 | TRBV27 | - | CASSLNSRGELFF | TGTGCCAGCAGTTTAAACTCTCGTGGGGAGCTGTTTTTT
once | TRBJ2-7 | TRBV7-2 | - | CASSLVGSSGEQYF | TGTGCCAGCAGCTTAGTCGGGAGCTCGGGGGAGCAGTACTTC
- | TRBJ2-7 | TRBV7-3 | TRBD2 | CASSQNSGGYEQYF | TGTGCCAGCAGCCAAAATAGCGGGGGCTACGAGCAGTACTTC
- | TRBJ2-4 | TRBV19 | - | CASSTAKNIQYF | TGTGCCAGTTCTACCGCCAAAAACATTCAGTACTTC
- | TRBJ2-1 | TRBV5-1 | TRBD2 | CASSLISGRIEQFF | TGCGCCAGCAGCTTGATTAGCGGGAGAATTGAGCAGTTCTTC
- | TRBJ1-2 | TRBV5-5 | - | CASSLGRPTLTYGYTF | TGTGCCAGCAGCTTGGGGCGACCCACCTTGACTTATGGCTACACCTTC
- | TRBJ2-7 | TRBV15 | TRBD2 | CATSRGGAGGPNEQYF | TGTGCCACCAGCAGGGGGGGAGCGGGAGGGCCCAACGAGCAGTACTTC
few | TRBJ2-7 | TRBV11-2 | TRBD2 | CASRSPGLADLYEQYF | TGTGCCAGCAGGAGCCCGGGACTAGCGGACCTCTACGAGCAGTACTTC
- | TRBJ2-7 | TRBV19 | TRBD1 | CASSIQGVHEQYF | TGTGCCAGTAGTATCCAGGGGGTCCACGAGCAGTACTTC
- | TRBJ1-4 | TRBV28 | TRBD1 | CASRPGGRDEKLFF | TGTGCCAGCAGGCCAGGGGGCAGGGATGAAAAACTGTTTTTT
- | TRBJ2-7 | TRBV19 | - | CASSMGGTTYEQYF | TGTGCCAGTAGCATGGGCGGGACCACCTACGAGCAGTACTTC
- | TRBJ2-3 | TRBV30 | - | CAWSLGGDTQYF | TGTGCCTGGAGCCTAGGGGGTGATACGCAGTATTTT
- | TRBJ1-4 | TRBV5-1 | - | CASRTEMREKLFF | TGCGCCAGCAGGACAGAGATGCGTGAAAAACTGTTTTTT
few | TRBJ2-1 | TRBV7-2 | - | CASSLQESSYNEQFF | TGTGCCAGCAGCCTACAGGAGAGCTCCTACAATGAGCAGTTCTTC
- | TRBJ2-1 | TRBV11-3 | TRBD1 | CASSLGPGGYNEQFF | TGTGCCAGCAGCTTAGGCCCAGGGGGCTACAATGAGCAGTTCTTC
- | TRBJ2-3 | TRBV7-9 | TRBD2 | CASSPLTPILAGGPDTQYF | TGTGCCAGCAGCCCATTAACCCCCATACTAGCGGGAGGGCCCGATACGCAGTATTTT
- | TRBJ2-1 | TRBV5-1 | TRBD2 | CASSAGTSGSDEQFF | TGCGCCAGCAGCGCCGGGACTAGCGGGAGTGATGAGCAGTTCTTC
- | TRBJ2-7 | TRBV11-2 | - | CASSFSTGLTYEQYF | TGTGCCAGCAGCTTTTCGACAGGCCTGACGTACGAGCAGTACTTC
- | TRBJ2-5 | TRBV21-1 | - | CASSSRGVWPKTQYF | TGTGCCAGCAGCTCCCGGGGGGTATGGCCGAAGACCCAGTACTTC
few | TRBJ2-2 | TRBV5-1 | TRBD2 | CASSLGLAETGELFF | TGCGCCAGCAGCTTGGGACTAGCGGAAACCGGGGAGCTGTTTTTT
- | TRBJ1-4 | TRBV12-3/TRBV12-4 | - | CASSFQANEKLFF | TGTGCCAGCAGTTTCCAAGCGAATGAAAAACTGTTTTTT
- | TRBJ2-3 | TRBV18 | TRBD2 | CASSPRGGGTDTQYF | TGTGCCAGCTCACCCCGCGGGGGGGGCACAGATACGCAGTATTTT